The rows below give T cell receptor beta chains drawn from one sample of a study of OX40 agonist ivuxolimab in advanced cancers. Clones were sequenced by immunoSEQ multiplex PCR, and TCRdb holds only the in-frame ones, with some missing. The repertoire holds 65,000 to 80,000 clones, with approximately 82% as singletons. The sample was CD4+ or CD8+ T cells sorted from blood, taken in a trial of the OX40 agonist ivuxolimab. The receptor set was obtained from an adult with an advanced solid tumor such as melanoma, head and neck, liver or kidney cancer. The CDR3 runs from the conserved cysteine through the conserved F or W. A D gene is named only where the DNA matches it firmly. Some rows have no size entry. The others give once, few or many, or a class for an expanded clone.

size: once
D: TRBD1
V: TRBV15
J: TRBJ1-5
CDR3: CATSSLQGAWQPQHF
DNA: TGTGCCACCAGCAGTCTCCAGGGGGCTTGGCAGCCCCAGCATTTT

size: .
D: TRBD1
V: TRBV28
J: TRBJ2-3
CDR3: CASSLGSQGADTQYF
DNA: TGTGCCAGCAGTTTGGGGAGCCAGGGGGCAGATACGCAGTATTTT

size: .
D: .
V: TRBV28
J: TRBJ1-3
CDR3: CASSRADASGNTIYF
DNA: TGTGCCAGCAGTCGGGCGGACGCCTCTGGAAACACCATATATTTT

size: .
D: .
V: TRBV6-1
J: TRBJ1-3
CDR3: CASSAGPGNTIYF
DNA: TGTGCCAGCAGTGCTGGGCCTGGAAACACCATATATTTT

size: .
D: .
V: TRBV27
J: TRBJ1-1
CDR3: CASSPLENTEAFF
DNA: TGTGCCAGCAGTCCACTGGAGAACACTGAAGCTTTCTTT

size: once
D: .
V: TRBV7-9
J: TRBJ2-5
CDR3: CASSLGEINQETQYF
DNA: TGTGCCAGCAGCTTAGGGGAGATCAACCAAGAGACCCAGTACTTC

size: .
D: .
V: TRBV4-1
J: TRBJ2-5
CDR3: CASSPQGETQYF
DNA: TGCGCCAGCAGCCCCCAAGGGGAGACCCAGTACTTC

size: .
D: .
V: TRBV19
J: TRBJ1-5
CDR3: CASSPGSNQPQHF
DNA: TGTGCCAGTAGTCCAGGGTCCAATCAGCCCCAGCATTTT

size: .
D: TRBD1
V: TRBV6-1
J: TRBJ1-2
CDR3: CASRGGQGNGYTF
DNA: TGTGCCAGCAGGGGGGGACAGGGGAATGGCTACACCTTC

size: once
D: .
V: TRBV18
J: TRBJ1-5
CDR3: CASSPVGNSNQPQHF
DNA: TGTGCCAGCTCACCGGTTGGAAATAGCAATCAGCCCCAGCATTTT

size: few
D: TRBD1
V: TRBV10-3
J: TRBJ1-2
CDR3: CATAPGTGHGYTF
DNA: TGTGCCACCGCCCCCGGGACAGGGCATGGCTACACCTTC

size: .
D: .
V: TRBV7-2
J: TRBJ1-6
CDR3: CASSLGQTNSPLHF
DNA: TGTGCCAGCAGCTTAGGACAGACTAATTCACCCCTCCACTTT

size: .
D: TRBD1
V: TRBV10-3
J: TRBJ2-5
CDR3: CAIGEDRGEETQYF
DNA: TGTGCCATCGGGGAGGACAGGGGGGAAGAGACCCAGTACTTC